Following are 18 T cell receptor beta chains from one sample sequenced in a study of CD8+ T cells in alopecia areata. Sequencing relied on a cDNA template that was reverse transcribed from extracted RNA. Assay: immunoSEQ multiplex PCR; the TCRdb copy retains only in-frame clones and omits some. The sample has 55,000 to 65,000 clones, roughly 40% seen once. Specimen: NKG2D-low CD8+ T cells sorted from blood. The receptors were gathered from a human donor with alopecia areata.

This sequence joins TRBV9 and TRBJ2-1, with D perhaps TRBD2 (5 bases). Trimming left V 0 bases short and J 4 bases short, with 11 bases between. The CDR3 runs 15 residues. The germline V gene encodes CDR1 SGDLS and CDR2 YYNGEE. The CDR3, as DNA: TGTGCCAGCAGCGTAGAGGCGGGCAGATACAATGAGCAGTTCTTC. It codes for CASSVEAGRYNEQFF.

This clone was picked up one time. The V gene is TRBV4-3, the J gene TRBJ2-2; 14 positions match TRBD2. Germline CDR1 and CDR2: LGHNA and YSLEER. There are 16 residues in the CDR3. Germline trimming cut 3 bases from V and 7 bases from J; bases unmatched to any gene: 4. The CDR3 DNA reads TGCGCCAGCAGCCAGGGGACTAGCGGGAGTGACGGGGAGCTGTTTTTT. Translation: CASSQGTSGSDGELFF.

This clone has just a few counts. The chain links TRBV6-5 to TRBJ2-1; D is possibly TRBD2 (5 bases). V dropped 2 bases and J dropped 3 bases, with 8 bases sitting between them. CDR3 length equals 14 residues. Looked up from germline, CDR1 is MNHEY and CDR2 is SVGAGI. The CDR3 sequence: CASSYSGFYNEQFF. The CDR3 region has the DNA TGTGCCAGCAGTTACAGCGGATTCTACAATGAGCAGTTCTTC.

V and J are TRBV4-2 and TRBJ2-7; a weak D match, TRBD2 (7 bases). V lost 0 bases and J lost 5, with 14 bases in between. CDR3 length: 15 amino acids. Germline lookup yields CDR1 LGHNA and CDR2 YNFKEQ. CDR3 amino acids: CASSQEMAGADEQYF. The CDR3 DNA sequence: TGTGCCAGCAGCCAAGAAATGGCGGGGGCGGACGAGCAGTACTTC.

The chain joins TRBV4-1 to TRBJ2-1, with 7 bases matching TRBD2. Germline CDR1 reads MGHRA; CDR2 reads YSYEKL. The V and J ends lost 1 base and 6 bases, in that order; junction bases with no gene match: 6. The CDR3 is 15 residues long. CDR3 loop: CASSQGTSVGNEQFF. The CDR3 bases are TGCGCCAGCAGCCAAGGAACTAGCGTGGGCAATGAGCAGTTCTTC.

V gene TRBV9 combines with J gene TRBJ1-2, with 7 positions matching TRBD1. J was trimmed by 10 bases and V by 5 bases; bases with no gene match: 8. CDR3 length: 12 residues. Germline loops: CDR1 SGDLS, CDR2 YYNGEE. The CDR3 region is CASSYGQAYYTF. CDR3 sequence (DNA): TGTGCCAGCAGTTATGGACAGGCCTACTACACCTTC.

The CDR3 region is CASGPLTSARSTDTQYF. The CDR3 DNA reads TGTGCTAGTGGCCCCCTTACTAGCGCTAGGAGCACAGATACGCAGTATTTT. V is TRBV12-5 and J is TRBJ2-3; 7 nucleotides agree with TRBD2. The germline gives CDR1 LGHNT, CDR2 FRNRAP. V shed 6 bases and J 0 bases; nucleotides not matched to a gene: 12. This CDR3 has 17 amino acids.

The rearrangement uses TRBV7-6 and TRBJ2-1, with 9 bases that match TRBD2. V was pared by 5 bases and J by 8 bases, with 4 bases of the junction left unmatched. Germline V gene lookup returns CDR1 SGHVS and CDR2 FNYEAQ. The CDR3 loop spans 13 amino acids. CDR3: CASSHSGGYEQFF. CDR3 nucleotides: TGTGCCAGCAGCCATAGCGGGGGCTATGAGCAGTTCTTC. Full variable domain (missing parts from reference TRBV7-6 and TRBJ2-1): GAGVSQSPRYKVTKRGQDVALRCDPISGHVSLYWYRQALGQGPEFLTYFNYEAQQDKSGLPNDRFSAERPEGSISTLTIQRTEQRDSAMYRCASSHSGGYEQFFGPGTRLTVL.

J is TRBJ1-2 and V is TRBV29-1; D remains ambiguous. The germline V and J ends were trimmed by 5 bases and 6 bases, with 13 bases remaining between them. CDR1 and CDR2 (germline): SQVTM, ANQGSEA. The CDR3 loop spans 12 amino acids. The CDR3 region has the DNA TGCAGCGTTCCCTGGACTGGAGATGGCTACACCTTC. This sequence encodes CSVPWTGDGYTF. The complete variable domain, with remaining parts taken from reference TRBV29-1 and TRBJ1-2, reads SAVISQKPSRDICQRGTSLTIQCQVDSQVTMMFWYRQQPGQSLTLIATANQGSEATYESGFVIDKFPISRPNLTFSTLTVSNMSPEDSSIYLCSVPWTGDGYTFGSGTRLTVV.

This clone has a handful of counts. The chain couples TRBV2 to TRBJ2-5; D unresolved. The CDR3 contains 15 residues. Per the germline V gene, CDR1 is SNHLY and CDR2 is FYNNEI. Trimming stripped 11 bases from V and 2 bases from J, with 21 bases between. The CDR3 here is CAGLPEPPLQETQYF. CDR3 coding DNA: TGTGCCGGCCTCCCCGAGCCGCCACTACAAGAGACCCAGTACTTC.

This clone was detected a few times. The CDR3 bases are TGCGCCAGCAGCTTGGGACGTCTCTACGAGCAGTACTTC. As protein: CASSLGRLYEQYF. The chain employs TRBV5-1 and TRBJ2-7; D not certain. Trimming pared 0 bases from V and 3 bases from J, leaving 7 bases between. Looked up from germline, CDR1 is SGHRS and CDR2 is YFSETQ. CDR3 size: 13 residues.

This clone was counted only a few times. The gene calls are TRBV7-9 and TRBJ2-5; D is ambiguous. Trimming cost V 4 bases and J 5 bases, with 8 bases left between them. Germline CDR1 and CDR2: SEHNR and FQNEAQ (reference sequence). The CDR3 is made up of 12 amino acids. The CDR3 loop is CASSSTIETQYF. The CDR3 DNA reads as TGTGCCAGCAGCTCCACCATTGAGACCCAGTACTTC.

The rearrangement uses TRBV28 and TRBJ1-1; D is unclear. V was clipped by 4 bases and J by 7 bases, with 22 bases between them. This CDR3 has 16 residues. CDR1 is MDHEN, CDR2 SYDVKM, per germline. CDR3 amino acids: CASSSDHTVFRGEAFF. Here the CDR3 DNA reads TGTGCCAGCAGTTCGGACCACACGGTTTTTCGTGGTGAAGCTTTCTTT.

V and J are TRBV28 and TRBJ2-2; 9 bases line up with TRBD1. CDR1 and CDR2 (germline): MDHEN, SYDVKM. The CDR3 is 16 amino acids. J lost 3 bases, V lost 6 bases, and 8 bases had no gene match. CDR3 nucleotides: TGTGCCAGCAGCACAGGGGGCGCCGGGGACACCGGGGAGCTGTTTTTT. Encoded protein: CASSTGGAGDTGELFF.

The V gene is TRBV29-1, the J gene TRBJ1-1; D may be TRBD1 (5 bases). Germline V gene lookup returns CDR1 SQVTM and CDR2 ANQGSEA. Trimming shortened V by 6 bases and J by 1 base, and 6 bases separated the two germline ends. The CDR3 covers 11 residues. The CDR3 DNA is TGCAGCGTCGGGACGAACACTGAAGCTTTCTTT. It yields the protein CSVGTNTEAFF.

The chain is built from TRBV4-3 and TRBJ2-6; maybe TRBD1 (5 bases). Trimming cost V 3 bases and J 4 bases, with 7 bases left between them. The CDR3 length is 14 residues. CDR1 and CDR2 from the germline V gene are LGHNA and YSLEER. CDR3 sequence reads: CASSQRTGANVLTF. The CDR3 bases are TGCGCCAGCAGCCAGAGGACAGGGGCCAACGTCCTGACTTTC.

This clone showed up just a few times. The rearrangement uses TRBV5-6 and TRBJ2-7; no clear D. CDR1 and CDR2 (germline): SGHDT, YYEEEE. Deletions cut 0 bases from V and 4 bases from J, with 11 bases between. The CDR3 extends over 14 amino acids. CDR3 sequence reads: CASSLGSGPYEQYF. The CDR3 DNA is TGTGCCAGCAGCTTGGGGAGTGGGCCATACGAGCAGTACTTC.

The chain recombines TRBV7-3 with TRBJ1-5; D is perhaps TRBD1 (5 bases). Trimming stripped 4 bases from V and 4 bases from J, with 8 bases between. There are 13 residues in the CDR3. CDR1 and CDR2 from the germline V gene are SGHTA and FQGTGA. CDR3 region: CASSSDRNQPQHF. CDR3 in DNA: TGTGCCAGCAGCTCCGACAGAAATCAGCCCCAGCATTTT.